The clone carrying this T cell receptor beta chain has at least ten counts. Antigen specificity is unknown. RNA transcripts yielded amplified TCR beta CDR3 regions. First-round RT-PCR of the TCR CDR3 relied on the HTBI primer set. Using its own MiXCR run on the multiplex PCR reads, TCRdb lists one record per CDR3 protein. The repertoire holds approximately 690,000 distinct CDR3 sequences, around 20% seen once, with more than 30% in the top ten. The source of the sample is a study of T cells in Graves' hyperthyroidism and ophthalmopathy. Study-level background: It was at initial diagnosis, before any treatment, that peripheral blood was collected. Study-level findings and limits: In the analysis, a 13 V-J model separated ophthalmopathy from stable hyperthyroidism.

Trimming took 4 bases from V and 4 from J; bases not matched to a gene: 4. This CDR3 contains 12 residues. Germline V gene sequence: CDR1 DFQATT, CDR2 SNEGSKA (reference sequence). J is TRBJ2-7 and V is TRBV20-1; 7 nucleotides line up with TRBD2. The TCR comes from a man under 40 with Graves' ophthalmopathy. Input material: blood. CDR3 protein: CSATSGDYEQYF. Here the CDR3 DNA reads TGCAGTGCTACCAGCGGGGATTACGAGCAGTACTTC.